Listed here are 10 T cell receptor beta chains from one sample, sequenced in a study of prognosis after radiotherapy for stage I lung cancer. The study amplified the TCR beta CDR3 region from genomic DNA. This amplification was carried out by two rounds of multiplex PCR. The first round of PCR was done with primers that matched each TRBV and TRBJ gene. TCRdb processed the multiplex PCR reads anew with MiXCR; each CDR3 protein has one entry. The table shows roughly 20,000 distinct CDR3 sequences, with 45% to 70% occurring only once. Sequencing used PBMCs, obtained before or after stereotactic body radiation therapy (not recorded which). These TCRs come from a donor over 45 with non-small cell lung cancer.

Of note for this clonotype: The junction differs from germline at one of its ends, possibly a read error. The chain couples TRBV7-6 to TRBJ2-1; 8 bases align to TRBD2. Germline CDR1 and CDR2: SGHVS and FNYEAQ. The CDR3 has 15 amino acids. As DNA, the CDR3 is TGTGTCAGCAGCTTTTCGGGGGGGCCGATGTGTGAGCAGTTCTTC. As protein: CVSSFSGGPMCEQFF.

This sequence joins TRBV19 and TRBJ2-2, with D possibly being TRBD2 (6 bases). V lost 6 bases and J 2 bases, leaving 16 bases between the germline ends. The CDR3 is 16 amino acids. Germline loops: CDR1 LNHDA, CDR2 SQIVND (reference sequence). CDR3 DNA: TGTGCCAGTAGACGGGCCGGGGGTAGTAACACCGGGGAGCTGTTTTTT. Its protein product is CASRRAGGSNTGELFF.

In the case of this clonotype: The conserved phenylalanine or tryptophan normally closing the CDR3 is absent here, so this likely arose from a read error. The DNA is left out, because the CDR3 cannot be placed on it with certainty; the CDR3 is given as TCRdb lists it. V and J are TRBV3-1 and TRBJ1-2; TRBD1 reflects the table's D call only, with no check against the DNA. Germline lookup yields CDR1 LGHDT and CDR2 YNNKEL (reference sequence). The CDR3 is 15 amino acids long, termini counted. CDR3 protein: CASSRGGQVRYGCTY.

In this sample, this clonotype turned up a few times. The V call is TRBV18, the J call TRBJ2-5, with a possible D match to TRBD2 (6 bases). Germline V gene lookup returns CDR1 KGHSH and CDR2 LQKENI. The germline V and J ends were trimmed by 4 bases and 5 bases, with 20 bases remaining between them. This CDR3 region has 16 residues. For the CDR3, the DNA is TGTGCCAGCTCACATCCCCTTAGTGGAGGGGAGGAGACCCAGTACTTC. Translation: CASSHPLSGGEETQYF.

The chain links TRBV7-8 to TRBJ2-1, with unresolved D. Per germline, CDR1 SGHVS and CDR2 FQNEAQ. The CDR3 covers 15 residues. The V end was cut by 7 bases, the J end by 4 bases, with 17 bases between. CDR3 sequence: CASTRYSGPYNEQFF. CDR3 coding DNA: TGTGCCAGCACCCGTTATAGTGGTCCTTACAATGAGCAGTTCTTC.

The chain links TRBV5-1 to TRBJ2-1, with 12 bases matching TRBD2. V gave up 5 bases and J gave up 6 bases; unmatched junction bases: 3. CDR1 and CDR2 (germline): SGHRS, YFSETQ. There are 14 residues in the CDR3. CDR3 sequence (DNA): TGCGCCAGCAGACTAGCGGGAGGAGGCAATGAGCAGTTCTTC. It is translated as CASRLAGGGNEQFF.

In this sample, this clonotype turned up a few times. The CDR3 region has the DNA TGTGCCAGTAGTCGACAGGGCGGCACTGAAGCTTTCTTT. Protein sequence: CASSRQGGTEAFF. The chain employs TRBV19 and TRBJ1-1; 7 positions match TRBD1. Germline V CDR1 and CDR2: LNHDA, SQIVND (reference sequence). V was pared by 5 bases and J by 4 bases, with 4 bases of the junction left unmatched. CDR3 length equals 13 residues.

This clonotype has at least ten counts. The rearrangement joins TRBV12-3 or TRBV12-4 to TRBJ1-4; 9 bases line up with TRBD1. Trimming removed 5 bases from V and 8 bases from J; junction bases left unmatched: 6. The CDR3 has 14 residues. The CDR3 nucleotides are TGTGCCAGCAGTCAACAGGGGGCGCGGGAAAAACTGTTTTTT. Its protein is CASSQQGAREKLFF.

This clonotype was observed at least ten times. This sequence joins TRBV15 and TRBJ2-7; 11 bases are shared with TRBD1. The CDR3 sequence is 15 residues long. V gave up 5 bases and J gave up 5 bases; unmatched junction bases: 8. Germline V gene sequence: CDR1 LNHNV, CDR2 YYDKDF (reference sequence). In nucleotides, the CDR3 is TGTGCCACCAGCCTAGGGACAGGGGGGTCAAACGAGCAGTACTTC. Translated, it gives CATSLGTGGSNEQYF.

With regard to this clonotype: Since a far larger clone is one base different, this is likely a read error. The J gene is TRBJ2-1, the V gene TRBV6-8; 10 nucleotides agree with TRBD2. This CDR3 is built from 12 residues. CDR1 and CDR2 from the germline V gene are MNHGY and SAAAGT. In DNA form, the CDR3 reads TGTGCCAGCGGACTAGCGGACAATGTGCAGTTCTTC. It specifies CASGLADNVQFF.